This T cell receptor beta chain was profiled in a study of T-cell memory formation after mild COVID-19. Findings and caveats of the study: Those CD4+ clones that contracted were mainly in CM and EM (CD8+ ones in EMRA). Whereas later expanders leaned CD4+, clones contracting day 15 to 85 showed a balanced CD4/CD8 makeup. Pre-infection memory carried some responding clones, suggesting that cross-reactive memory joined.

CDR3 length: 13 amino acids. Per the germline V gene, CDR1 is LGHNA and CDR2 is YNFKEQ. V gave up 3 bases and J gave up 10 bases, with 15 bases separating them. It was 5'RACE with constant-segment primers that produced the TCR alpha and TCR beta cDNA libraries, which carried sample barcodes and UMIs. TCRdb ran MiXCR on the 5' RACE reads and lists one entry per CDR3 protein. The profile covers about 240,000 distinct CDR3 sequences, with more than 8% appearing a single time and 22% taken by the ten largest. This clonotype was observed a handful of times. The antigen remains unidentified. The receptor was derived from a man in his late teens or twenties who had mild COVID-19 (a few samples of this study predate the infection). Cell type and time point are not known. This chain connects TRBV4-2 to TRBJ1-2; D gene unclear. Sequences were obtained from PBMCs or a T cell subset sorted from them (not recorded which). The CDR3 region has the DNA TGTGCCAGCAGCCAGTCCTCGCAGGTGGACTACACCTTC. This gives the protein CASSQSSQVDYTF.